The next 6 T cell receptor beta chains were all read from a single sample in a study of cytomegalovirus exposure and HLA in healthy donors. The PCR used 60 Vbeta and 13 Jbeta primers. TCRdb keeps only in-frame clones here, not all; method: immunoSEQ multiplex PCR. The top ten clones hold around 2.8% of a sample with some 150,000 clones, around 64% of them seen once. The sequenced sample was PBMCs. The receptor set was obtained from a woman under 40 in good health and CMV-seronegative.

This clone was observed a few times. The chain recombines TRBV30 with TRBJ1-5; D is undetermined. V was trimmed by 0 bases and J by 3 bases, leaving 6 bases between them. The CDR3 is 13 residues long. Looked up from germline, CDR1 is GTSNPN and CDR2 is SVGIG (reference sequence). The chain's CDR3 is CAWSVLNNQPQHF. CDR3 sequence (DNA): TGTGCCTGGAGTGTACTTAACAATCAGCCCCAGCATTTT. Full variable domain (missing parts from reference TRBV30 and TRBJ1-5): SQTIHQWPATLVQPVGSPLSLECTVEGTSNPNLYWYRQAAGRGLQLLFYSVGIGQISSEVPQNLSASRPQDRQFILSSKKLLLSDSGFYLCAWSVLNNQPQHFGDGTRLSIL.

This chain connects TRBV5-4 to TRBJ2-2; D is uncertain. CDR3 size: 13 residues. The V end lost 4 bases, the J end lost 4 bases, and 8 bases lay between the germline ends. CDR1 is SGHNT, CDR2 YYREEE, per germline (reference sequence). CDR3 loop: CASSIESTGELFF. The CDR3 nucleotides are TGTGCCAGCAGCATCGAGAGCACCGGGGAGCTGTTTTTT. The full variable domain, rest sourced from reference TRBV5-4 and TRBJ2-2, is ETGVTQSPTHLIKTRGQQVTLRCSSQSGHNTVSWYQQALGQGPQFIFQYYREEENGRGNFPPRFSGLQFPNYSSELNVNALELDDSALYLCASSIESTGELFFGEGSRLTVL.

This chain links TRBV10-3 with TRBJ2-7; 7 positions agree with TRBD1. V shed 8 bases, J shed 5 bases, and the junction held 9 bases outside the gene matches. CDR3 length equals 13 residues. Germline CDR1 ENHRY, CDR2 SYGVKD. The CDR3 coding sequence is TGTGCCATCTCCCCGGACAGGTGGGACGAGCAGTACTTC. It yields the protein CAISPDRWDEQYF.

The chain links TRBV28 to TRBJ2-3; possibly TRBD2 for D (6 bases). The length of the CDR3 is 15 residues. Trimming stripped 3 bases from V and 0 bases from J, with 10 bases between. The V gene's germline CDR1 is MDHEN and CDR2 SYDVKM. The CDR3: CASSFGLTSTDTQYF. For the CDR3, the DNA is TGTGCCAGCAGTTTTGGACTAACTAGCACAGATACGCAGTATTTT.

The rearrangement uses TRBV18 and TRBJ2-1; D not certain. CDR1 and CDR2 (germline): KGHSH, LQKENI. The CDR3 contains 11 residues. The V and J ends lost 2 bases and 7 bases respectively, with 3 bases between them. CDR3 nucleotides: TGTGCCAGCTCACCATCAAATGAGCAGTTCTTC. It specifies CASSPSNEQFF.

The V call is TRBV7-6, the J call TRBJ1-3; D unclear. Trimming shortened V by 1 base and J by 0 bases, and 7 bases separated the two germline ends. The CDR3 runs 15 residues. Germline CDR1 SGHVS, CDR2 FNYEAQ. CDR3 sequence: CASSLGSPSGNTIYF. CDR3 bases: TGTGCCAGCAGCTTAGGGAGTCCCTCTGGAAACACCATATATTTT.